This is a list of T cell receptor beta chains from one sample in a study of blood T cell repertoires in COVID-19. Data came from immunoSEQ multiplex PCR; TCRdb stores just in-frame clones and leaves some out. The sample consists of 200,000 or so clones, about four fifths of them appearing once. The sample was peripheral blood. The source of these receptors is a woman older than 75 with COVID-19, enrolled during active disease. CDR3s include the opening cysteine and the closing phenylalanine or tryptophan. Fields, in order: D gene, J gene, V gene, clone size, CDR3 protein, CDR3 DNA. D genes are given only for firm matches. Clone size, where shown, is once, few, many, or a class for clones that have expanded.

>NA|TRBJ2-3|TRBV9|NA
CASNLEWGTDTQYF
TGTGCCAGCAATCTAGAGTGGGGCACAGATACGCAGTATTTT
>TRBD2|TRBJ2-3|TRBV7-2|NA
CASSLAVSGGTDTQYF
TGTGCCAGCAGCTTAGCGGTTAGCGGGGGCACAGATACGCAGTATTTT
>TRBD1|TRBJ2-7|TRBV5-4|few
CASSALPNGQGNPYEQYF
TGTGCCAGCAGCGCACTACCGAATGGACAGGGCAACCCCTACGAGCAGTACTTC
>TRBD2|TRBJ2-1|TRBV18|once
CASSPAAGEYNEQFF
TGTGCCAGCTCACCAGCAGCGGGGGAGTACAATGAGCAGTTCTTC
>TRBD1|TRBJ1-6|TRBV5-4|NA
CASRRDRDSPLHF
TGTGCCAGCCGGCGGGACAGGGATTCACCCCTCCACTTT
>TRBD2|TRBJ2-1|TRBV5-4|NA
CASSPSGGASYNEQFF
TGTGCCAGCAGCCCTAGCGGGGGGGCCTCCTACAATGAGCAGTTCTTC
>TRBD1|TRBJ1-2|TRBV5-1|NA
CASSGPQGGYGYTF
TGCGCCAGCAGCGGACCACAGGGGGGGTATGGCTACACCTTC
>NA|TRBJ2-1|TRBV19|NA
CASSIEEGLGDFDEQFF
TGTGCCAGTAGTATAGAGGAGGGGCTAGGGGACTTTGATGAGCAGTTCTTC
>TRBD1|TRBJ1-3|TRBV3-1/TRBV3-2|NA
CASSQGTGAGNTIYF
TGTGCCAGCAGCCAAGGGACAGGAGCTGGAAACACCATATATTTT
>TRBD2|TRBJ2-3|TRBV6-6|NA
CASTGGGGRGDTQYF
TGTGCCAGCACGGGGGGGGGAGGGAGAGGTGATACGCAGTATTTT
>NA|TRBJ2-5|TRBV2|NA
CASSENSAETQYF
TGTGCCAGCAGTGAAAACTCAGCGGAGACCCAGTACTTC
>NA|TRBJ1-1|TRBV19|NA
CATRPGHGTEAFF
TGTGCCACCCGCCCGGGACACGGGACTGAAGCTTTCTTT
>TRBD1|TRBJ1-1|TRBV2|NA
CASSDQGGNTEAFF
TGTGCCAGCAGTGACCAGGGGGGGAACACTGAAGCTTTCTTT
>NA|TRBJ2-7|TRBV27|few
CASSSGVNSYEQYF
TGTGCCAGCAGTTCAGGGGTGAACTCCTACGAGCAGTACTTC
>TRBD1|TRBJ1-1|TRBV4-3|NA
CASSQDPTGVGLVNTEAFF
TGCGCCAGCAGCCAAGACCCTACAGGGGTTGGGCTAGTGAACACTGAAGCTTTCTTT
>TRBD1|TRBJ2-2|TRBV6-5|few
CASTGTGTSPGELFF
TGTGCCAGCACCGGGACAGGGACGTCCCCTGGGGAGCTGTTTTTT
>TRBD1|TRBJ2-3|TRBV6-5|NA
CASSPDRGTDTQYF
TGTGCCAGCAGTCCCGACAGGGGCACAGATACGCAGTATTTT
>NA|TRBJ2-2|TRBV7-8|NA
CASSLRGYTGELFF
TGTGCCAGCAGCTTGCGGGGTTACACCGGGGAGCTGTTTTTT
>TRBD1|TRBJ1-6|TRBV10-3|NA
CAATGTGGPIYNSPLHF
TGTGCCGCCACCGGGACAGGGGGACCGATATATAATTCACCCCTCCACTTT
>NA|TRBJ2-3|TRBV19|NA
CASSIRDYQSTDTQYF
TGTGCCAGTAGTATTCGAGACTACCAAAGCACAGATACGCAGTATTTT
>TRBD1|TRBJ1-2|TRBV7-9|NA
CASSPGDRGIENYGYTF
TGTGCCAGCAGCCCCGGGGACAGGGGGATCGAAAACTATGGCTACACCTTC
>TRBD1|TRBJ1-1|TRBV5-1|NA
CASSSIQGANTEAFF
TGCGCCAGCAGCTCAATTCAGGGGGCTAACACTGAAGCTTTCTTT
>NA|TRBJ2-7|TRBV21-1|NA
CASSNIGTSGKYEQYF
TGTGCCAGCAGCAATATCGGTACTAGCGGTAAATACGAGCAGTACTTC
>TRBD1|TRBJ2-5|TRBV4-2|NA
CASSQRTGEGETQYF
TGTGCCAGCAGCCAAAGGACAGGGGAGGGGGAGACCCAGTACTTC
>NA|TRBJ2-5|TRBV2|NA
CASSEMVSQETQYF
TGTGCCAGCAGTGAAATGGTCAGCCAAGAGACCCAGTACTTC
>NA|TRBJ1-1|TRBV5-5|NA
CASSLTWGEGTEAFF
TGTGCCAGCAGCTTGACTTGGGGTGAGGGCACTGAAGCTTTCTTT
>TRBD1|TRBJ1-1|TRBV20-1|NA
CSASLGTGGMGAEAFF
TGCAGTGCTAGTTTGGGGACAGGGGGCATGGGGGCTGAAGCTTTCTTT
>NA|TRBJ2-7|TRBV5-1|few
CASSTQGFKDEQYF
TGCGCCAGCAGCACTCAGGGGTTTAAGGACGAGCAGTACTTC